The T cell receptor beta chain under discussion was sequenced for a study of shared clonotypes between healthy human individuals. Study-level background: CD8 memory received one plate per donor, CD8 naive two, CD4 memory three and CD4 naive three.

Adults of Caucasian background living in Nashville, Tennessee made up all donors. The V gene lost 1 base and the J gene lost 3 bases, with 7 bases spanning the gap. CDR3 length: 13 residues. Germline lookup yields CDR1 SGHRS and CDR2 YFSETQ. The authors split each subset's genomic DNA evenly across several immunoSEQ plates. TCRdb's table, derived via immunoSEQ multiplex PCR, lists solely in-frame clones and lacks some. The sample records 300,000 to 400,000 clones, more than 60% being singletons. This clone was seen ten or more times. Its specificity is unknown. The study's findings and limits: Between a handful of donors, naive CD4 clonotypes were shared at a level of around 4.8%.

The sequence came from a man aged 25-45 years in good health. The specimen was memory CD4+ T cells sorted from blood. The subset: CD45RA-negative fraction. The chain combines TRBV5-1 with TRBJ1-2, with D unclear. As DNA, the CDR3 is TGCGCCAGCAGCTTGTCAGACTACTATGGCTACACCTTC. It specifies CASSLSDYYGYTF.